A selection of T cell receptor beta chains follows, all from one sample in a study of cytomegalovirus exposure and HLA in healthy donors. Sequencing used immunoSEQ multiplex PCR; TCRdb keeps in-frame clones, though not all of them. Of around 130,000 clones listed, approximately 80% are singletons. Sequenced input: PBMCs. The receptor set was obtained from a girl aged 2-10 years in good health and CMV-seronegative. Each CDR3 is given without its conserved first and last residue. The D gene is left open where the match is weak. For some rows the clone size is stated as once, few or many, or as a class when expanded; others skip it.

>TRBJ1-1|TRBV5-1|TRBD1|once
ASSYLTGGRINTEAF
>TRBJ1-5|TRBV9|-|-
ASSVEISDQPQH
>TRBJ1-4|TRBV9|-|-
ASSVGGYEEKLF
>TRBJ2-3|TRBV6-4|TRBD2|few
ASSDEAGGPGTQY
>-|TRBV19|TRBD2|-
ASSPGLASYEQY
>TRBJ2-6|TRBV30|-|few
AWSVLASGANVLT
>TRBJ2-5|TRBV25-1|TRBD2|-
ASSDWTSGEETQY
>TRBJ2-1|TRBV5-1|-|-
ASSLVAGSSEQF
>TRBJ2-7|TRBV14|-|-
ASSPPTGDPYYEQY
>TRBJ1-2|TRBV19|TRBD1|-
ASTYTGGDGYT
>TRBJ1-5|TRBV6-1|-|-
ASSEGSSNQPQH
>TRBJ2-7|TRBV27|-|-
ASSLTSDSTYEQY
>TRBJ1-1|TRBV21-1|-|once
ASSKSGGWGSDTEAF
>TRBJ2-1|TRBV29-1|-|once
SVGPDVGGEQF
>TRBJ2-2|TRBV4-2|TRBD1|-
ASSQSQGVTGELF
>-|TRBV6-1|TRBD2|-
ASSAPSGESSYEQY
>TRBJ2-1|TRBV9|-|-
ASSPRWGDEQF
>TRBJ2-1|TRBV6-4|TRBD2|-
ASSAGGRANNEQF
>TRBJ1-4|TRBV7-9|-|-
ASSLARTTNEKLF
>TRBJ1-1|TRBV16|TRBD1|-
ASSQSPGGNTEAF
>TRBJ1-6|TRBV5-8|-|-
ASSLQTAYNSPLH
>TRBJ1-4|TRBV5-1|TRBD1|-
ASSPGDRDGEKLF
>TRBJ2-2|TRBV6-6|TRBD1|-
ASLMQGAQTGELF
>TRBJ1-6|TRBV19|TRBD1|-
ASSTGQNNSPLH
>TRBJ2-1|TRBV25-1|-|-
ASSTSREQF
>TRBJ1-5|TRBV19|-|-
ASRPTVEASPQH
>TRBJ2-3|TRBV30|TRBD1|-
AWSVIRGGGAVDTQY
>TRBJ1-1|TRBV6-6|-|-
ASRKNPTMNTEAF
>TRBJ2-2|TRBV7-9|-|-
ASSLTGFATGELF
>TRBJ1-1|TRBV7-8|TRBD1|-
ASSRDSHEAF
>TRBJ2-7|TRBV6-1|TRBD2|-
ASSQSGVYPYEQY
>TRBJ1-1|TRBV18|TRBD1|few
ASSPPDDRVNAF
>TRBJ1-2|TRBV13|-|-
ASSQVTGAINNYGYT
>TRBJ1-1|TRBV7-9|TRBD1|-
ASSLAGTGGAF
>TRBJ1-2|TRBV27|TRBD1|-
ASSSIGQGGDYGYT
>TRBJ2-1|TRBV6-5|TRBD2|-
ASRLGLAGEQF
>TRBJ2-1|TRBV7-9|TRBD2|-
ASSTQRTSGEQF
>TRBJ1-2|TRBV9|TRBD1|once
ASSAGTENYGYT
>TRBJ2-7|TRBV28|-|-
ASSLVQFRQY
>TRBJ1-2|TRBV5-6|-|-
ASSFWGRAGYT
>TRBJ1-4|TRBV25-1|-|-
ASSEWGGTNEKLF
>TRBJ1-4|TRBV29-1|TRBD1|-
SVEQGDEKLF
>TRBJ2-1|TRBV7-3|TRBD1|once
ASARQGANEQF
>TRBJ1-5|TRBV7-2|TRBD1|-
ASSLAGTGSNQPQH
>TRBJ2-1|TRBV25-1|TRBD2|-
ASREREAFNEQF
>TRBJ1-2|TRBV12-5|-|few
ASGLVREVQGNYGYT
>TRBJ1-6|TRBV6-6|-|few
ASSYGGIGWASPLH
>TRBJ2-7|TRBV4-1|-|-
ASSLGAAYEQY
>TRBJ2-1|TRBV14|-|once
ASSQAYTLDKQF
>TRBJ2-1|TRBV14|-|-
ASSLVIGEQF